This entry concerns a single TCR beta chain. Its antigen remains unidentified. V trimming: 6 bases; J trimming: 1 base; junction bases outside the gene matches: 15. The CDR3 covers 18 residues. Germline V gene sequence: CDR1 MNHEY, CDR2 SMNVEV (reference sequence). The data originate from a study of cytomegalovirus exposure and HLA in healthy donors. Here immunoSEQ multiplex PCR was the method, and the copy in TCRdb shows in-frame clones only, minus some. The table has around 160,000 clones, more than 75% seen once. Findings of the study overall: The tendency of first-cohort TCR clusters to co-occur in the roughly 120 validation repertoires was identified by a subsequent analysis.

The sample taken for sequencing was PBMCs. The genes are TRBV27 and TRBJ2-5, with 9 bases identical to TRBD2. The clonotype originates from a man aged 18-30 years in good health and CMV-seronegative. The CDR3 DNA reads TGTGCCAGCAGGGTCGATTGGGCGGGAGGGCCTCGCCAAGAGACCCAGTACTTC. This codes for CASRVDWAGGPRQETQYF.